A selection of T cell receptor beta chains follows, all from one sample in a study of T cell repertoires in cytomegalovirus infection. MiXCR, applied by TCRdb to the reads, yields one record per CDR3 protein. The sample holds some 440,000 distinct CDR3 sequences, roughly 31% seen once. Sequencing was done on a sample of PBMCs. The origin of the receptors is a human donor in good health (CMV status not recorded). Some clones in this sample may be carry-over from other donors' samples. The CDR3 runs from the conserved cysteine through the conserved F or W. The order of the fields is V gene, D gene, clone size, J gene, CDR3 protein, CDR3 DNA. D genes are given only for firm matches. Clone size appears in some rows only: once, few, many, or a class for an expanded clone.

v_call: TRBV6-2/TRBV6-3; d_call: -; clone_size: many; j_call: TRBJ2-1; cdr3_aa: CASSHPGGHAYNEQFF; cdr3_nt: TGTGCCAGCAGCCACCCCGGGGGCCATGCCTACAATGAGCAGTTCTTC
v_call: TRBV20-1; d_call: -; clone_size: -; j_call: TRBJ1-4; cdr3_aa: CSASTPGAKANEKLFF; cdr3_nt: TGCAGTGCTAGCACCCCCGGGGCTAAGGCTAATGAAAAACTGTTTTTT
v_call: TRBV7-8; d_call: -; clone_size: few; j_call: TRBJ2-3; cdr3_aa: CASSWQEGTDTQYF; cdr3_nt: TGTGCCAGCAGCTGGCAGGAGGGCACAGATACGCAGTATTTT
v_call: TRBV12-3/TRBV12-4; d_call: -; clone_size: few; j_call: TRBJ1-1; cdr3_aa: CASRVANTEAFF; cdr3_nt: TGTGCCAGCAGAGTTGCGAACACTGAAGCTTTCTTT
v_call: TRBV7-2; d_call: TRBD1; clone_size: few; j_call: TRBJ2-7; cdr3_aa: CASSTTGEGYSYEQYF; cdr3_nt: TGTGCCAGCAGCACGACAGGGGAAGGGTACTCCTACGAGCAGTACTTC
v_call: TRBV4-3; d_call: -; clone_size: -; j_call: TRBJ2-7; cdr3_aa: CASSQSSTGIAYEQYF; cdr3_nt: TGCGCCAGCAGCCAATCCTCCACAGGGATCGCCTACGAGCAGTACTTC
v_call: TRBV24-1; d_call: -; clone_size: few; j_call: TRBJ1-1; cdr3_aa: CATSDGSTNTEAFF; cdr3_nt: TGTGCCACCAGTGATGGCAGCACGAACACTGAAGCTTTCTTT
v_call: TRBV27; d_call: -; clone_size: few; j_call: TRBJ1-6; cdr3_aa: CASSWGKGSPLHF; cdr3_nt: TGTGCCAGCAGTTGGGGGAAAGGGTCACCCCTCCACTTT
v_call: TRBV4-2; d_call: -; clone_size: many; j_call: TRBJ2-5; cdr3_aa: CASSQVASQETQYF; cdr3_nt: TGTGCCAGCAGCCAAGTGGCCAGCCAAGAGACCCAGTACTTC
v_call: TRBV11-1; d_call: -; clone_size: -; j_call: TRBJ1-5; cdr3_aa: CASSRDKGQPQHF; cdr3_nt: TGTGCCAGCAGCAGGGACAAGGGTCAGCCCCAGCATTTT
v_call: TRBV25-1; d_call: -; clone_size: -; j_call: TRBJ1-6; cdr3_aa: CASSQGYRSPLHF; cdr3_nt: TGTGCCAGCAGTCAAGGGTATCGATCACCCCTCCACTTT
v_call: TRBV2; d_call: TRBD1; clone_size: -; j_call: TRBJ2-1; cdr3_aa: CASIGQGGSYNEQFF; cdr3_nt: TGTGCCAGCATTGGACAGGGGGGCTCCTACAATGAGCAGTTCTTC
v_call: TRBV4-2; d_call: -; clone_size: few; j_call: TRBJ1-4; cdr3_aa: CASSQDKGDYEKLFF; cdr3_nt: TGTGCCAGCAGCCAAGATAAGGGTGACTACGAAAAACTGTTTTTT
v_call: TRBV5-5; d_call: -; clone_size: -; j_call: TRBJ1-2; cdr3_aa: CASSLYFLNSNYGYTF; cdr3_nt: TGTGCCAGCAGCTTGTATTTTTTGAATTCTAACTATGGCTACACCTTC
v_call: TRBV4-2; d_call: TRBD2; clone_size: few; j_call: TRBJ2-1; cdr3_aa: CASSQGASGDYNEQFF; cdr3_nt: TGTGCCAGCAGCCAAGGGGCTAGCGGGGATTACAATGAGCAGTTCTTC
v_call: TRBV5-4; d_call: -; clone_size: few; j_call: TRBJ2-5; cdr3_aa: CASSLWQQETQYF; cdr3_nt: TGTGCCAGCAGCTTGTGGCAGCAAGAGACCCAGTACTTC
v_call: TRBV7-9; d_call: TRBD1; clone_size: -; j_call: TRBJ1-2; cdr3_aa: CASSPTGEGGYTF; cdr3_nt: TGTGCCAGCAGCCCAACAGGGGAGGGAGGCTACACCTTC
v_call: TRBV5-1; d_call: -; clone_size: -; j_call: TRBJ1-1; cdr3_aa: CASSLGGSANTEAFF; cdr3_nt: TGCGCCAGCAGCTTGGGGGGGTCCGCGAACACTGAAGCTTTCTTT
v_call: TRBV7-8; d_call: -; clone_size: many; j_call: TRBJ2-7; cdr3_aa: CASSLRSGYISYEQYF; cdr3_nt: TGTGCCAGCAGCTTACGAAGCGGGTATATCTCCTACGAGCAGTACTTC
v_call: TRBV2; d_call: -; clone_size: -; j_call: TRBJ1-1; cdr3_aa: CASYPRQIMNTEAFF; cdr3_nt: TGTGCCAGCTACCCCCGACAGATCATGAACACTGAAGCTTTCTTT
v_call: TRBV6-1; d_call: -; clone_size: few; j_call: TRBJ2-3; cdr3_aa: CASSEAGARKTDTQYF; cdr3_nt: TGTGCCAGCAGTGAAGCAGGGGCCCGAAAGACAGATACGCAGTATTTT
v_call: TRBV29-1; d_call: -; clone_size: -; j_call: TRBJ2-1; cdr3_aa: CSVEVRGTHNEQFF; cdr3_nt: TGCAGCGTTGAGGTCAGGGGGACTCACAATGAGCAGTTCTTC
v_call: TRBV19; d_call: -; clone_size: -; j_call: TRBJ1-1; cdr3_aa: CASSSPPRGSPEAFF; cdr3_nt: TGTGCCAGTAGTTCCCCCCCCCGGGGATCCCCTGAAGCTTTCTTT
v_call: TRBV20-1; d_call: -; clone_size: few; j_call: TRBJ2-1; cdr3_aa: CSVDNEQFF; cdr3_nt: TGCAGCGTCGACAATGAGCAGTTCTTC
v_call: TRBV5-4; d_call: -; clone_size: -; j_call: TRBJ2-2; cdr3_aa: CASSLAAYGGELFF; cdr3_nt: TGTGCCAGCAGCTTGGCGGCCTACGGGGGGGAGCTGTTTTTT
v_call: TRBV7-8; d_call: TRBD2; clone_size: many; j_call: TRBJ2-1; cdr3_aa: CASSSLLAGGYNEQFF; cdr3_nt: TGTGCCAGCAGCTCCCTGCTAGCGGGGGGATACAATGAGCAGTTCTTC
v_call: TRBV7-2; d_call: TRBD1; clone_size: many; j_call: TRBJ1-2; cdr3_aa: CASSLGGTGVGYGYTF; cdr3_nt: TGTGCCAGCAGCTTAGGGGGGACAGGGGTAGGCTATGGCTACACCTTC
v_call: TRBV6-2/TRBV6-3; d_call: TRBD1; clone_size: -; j_call: TRBJ2-7; cdr3_aa: CASSYLRDRGRYEQYF; cdr3_nt: TGTGCCAGCAGTTATCTCCGGGACAGGGGAAGGTACGAGCAGTACTTC
v_call: TRBV29-1; d_call: -; clone_size: -; j_call: TRBJ1-4; cdr3_aa: CSVKLGSSNEKLFF; cdr3_nt: TGCAGCGTCAAGCTGGGCAGTTCTAATGAAAAACTGTTTTTT
v_call: TRBV5-4; d_call: -; clone_size: -; j_call: TRBJ2-1; cdr3_aa: CASCAPARGGDEQFF; cdr3_nt: TGTGCCAGCTGCGCCCCCGCCCGGGGTGGGGATGAGCAGTTCTTC
v_call: TRBV7-6; d_call: TRBD2; clone_size: -; j_call: TRBJ2-3; cdr3_aa: CASSLGSRGAKDTQYF; cdr3_nt: TGTGCCAGCAGCTTAGGGTCGCGGGGGGCGAAAGATACGCAGTATTTT